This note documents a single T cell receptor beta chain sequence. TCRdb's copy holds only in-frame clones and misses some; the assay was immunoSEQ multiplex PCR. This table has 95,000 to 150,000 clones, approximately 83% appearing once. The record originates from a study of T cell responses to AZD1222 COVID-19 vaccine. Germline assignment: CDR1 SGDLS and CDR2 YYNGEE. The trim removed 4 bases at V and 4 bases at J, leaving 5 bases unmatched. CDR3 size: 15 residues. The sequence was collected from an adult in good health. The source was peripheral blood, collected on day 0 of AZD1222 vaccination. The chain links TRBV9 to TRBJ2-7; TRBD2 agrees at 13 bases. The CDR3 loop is CASSPRTSGSYEQYF. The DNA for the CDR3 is TGTGCCAGCAGCCCCCGGACTAGCGGGAGTTACGAGCAGTACTTC.